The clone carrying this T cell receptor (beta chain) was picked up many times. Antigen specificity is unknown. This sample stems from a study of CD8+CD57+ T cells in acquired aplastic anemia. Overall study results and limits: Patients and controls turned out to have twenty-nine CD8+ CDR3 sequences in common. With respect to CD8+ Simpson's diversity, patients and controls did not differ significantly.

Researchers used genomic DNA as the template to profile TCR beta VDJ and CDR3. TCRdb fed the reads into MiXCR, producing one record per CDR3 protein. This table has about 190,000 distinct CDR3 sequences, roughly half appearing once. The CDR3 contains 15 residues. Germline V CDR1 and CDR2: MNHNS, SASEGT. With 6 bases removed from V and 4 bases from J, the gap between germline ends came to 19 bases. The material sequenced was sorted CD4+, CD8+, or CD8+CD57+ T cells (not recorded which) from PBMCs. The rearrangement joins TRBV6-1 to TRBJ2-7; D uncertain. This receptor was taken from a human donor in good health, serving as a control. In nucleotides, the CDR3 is TGTGCCAGCAGACCGGGCAGCTCAAAGTTGTACGAGCAGTACTTC. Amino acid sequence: CASRPGSSKLYEQYF.